This TCR beta chain was captured by sequencing in a study of identical twins. From germline, CDR1 is SQVTM and CDR2 ANQGSEA. This CDR3 has 16 amino acids. Germline trimming cut 7 bases from V and 0 bases from J; bases unmatched to any gene: 12. In TCRdb, the 5' RACE reads were re-called with MiXCR into one record per CDR3 protein. The sample has 400,000 to 500,000 distinct CDR3 sequences; 18% are singletons. Details on this clonotype: The target antigen is unknown.

Study results and limitations: Weaker excess sharing between twins was seen in beta out-of-frame sequences. Compared with models, monozygotic twins showed more out-of-frame TCR alpha sharing. Zero-insertion findings could be partly confounded by invariant cells (MAIT and iNKT cells).

The receptor was derived from a man aged 45-65 years in good health. The specimen sequenced was naive T cells sorted from blood. The genes are TRBV29-1 and TRBJ2-3, with 8 bases identical to TRBD1. CDR3 sequence (DNA): TGCAGCGGCAGGTCTGGACAGGGACAGAGCACAGATACGCAGTATTTT. Amino acid sequence: CSGRSGQGQSTDTQYF.